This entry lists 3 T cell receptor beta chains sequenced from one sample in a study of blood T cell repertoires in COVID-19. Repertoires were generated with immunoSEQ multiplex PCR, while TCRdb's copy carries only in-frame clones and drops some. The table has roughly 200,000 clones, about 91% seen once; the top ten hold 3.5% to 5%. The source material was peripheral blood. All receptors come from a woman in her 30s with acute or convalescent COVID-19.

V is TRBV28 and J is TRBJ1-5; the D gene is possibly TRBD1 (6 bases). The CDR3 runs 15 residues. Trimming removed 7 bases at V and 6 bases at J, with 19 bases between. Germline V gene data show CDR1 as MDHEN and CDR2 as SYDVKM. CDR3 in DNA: TGTGCCAGCACCTTTTCGGGGGGCTATTCTCAGCCCCAGCATTTT. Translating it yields CASTFSGGYSQPQHF.

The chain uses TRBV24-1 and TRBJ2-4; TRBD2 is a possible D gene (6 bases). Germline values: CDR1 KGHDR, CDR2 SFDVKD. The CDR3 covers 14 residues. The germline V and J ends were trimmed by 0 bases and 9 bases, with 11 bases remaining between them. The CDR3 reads CATSDLRGGGIQYF. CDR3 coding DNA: TGTGCCACCAGTGATTTGCGGGGAGGAGGCATTCAGTACTTC.

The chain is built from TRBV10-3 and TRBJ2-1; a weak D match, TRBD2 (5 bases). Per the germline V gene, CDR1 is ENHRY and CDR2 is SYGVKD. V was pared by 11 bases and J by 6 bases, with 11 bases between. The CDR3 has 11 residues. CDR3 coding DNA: TGTGCCTCCCGGGAACTCAATGAGCAGTTCTTC. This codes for CASRELNEQFF.